This TCR beta chain is drawn from a study of T cell responses to AZD1222 COVID-19 vaccine. General study points: Seropositivity was recorded at baseline in only a handful of AZD1222 recipients. Increased Spike-specific TCR breadth and depth were observed after two AZD1222 doses.

Germline-derived CDR1 and CDR2 are MNHEY and SVGAGI. CDR3 size: 15 residues. V shed 4 bases and J 4 bases; nucleotides not matched to a gene: 7. This table comes from immunoSEQ multiplex PCR, and its TCRdb copy is limited to in-frame clones, with some not included. The table records 150,000 to 200,000 clones, around nine tenths of them present only once. Notes on this clone: Antigen specificity is unknown.

The receptor was isolated from an adult who received the AZD1222 COVID-19 vaccine. Sequencing used peripheral blood, obtained 28 days after the second AZD1222 dose. The chain has TRBV6-5 and TRBJ2-1; 7 bases align to TRBD2. CDR3: CASSSLGLPYNEQFF. The CDR3, as DNA: TGTGCCAGCAGTTCTTTGGGACTACCTTACAATGAGCAGTTCTTC.